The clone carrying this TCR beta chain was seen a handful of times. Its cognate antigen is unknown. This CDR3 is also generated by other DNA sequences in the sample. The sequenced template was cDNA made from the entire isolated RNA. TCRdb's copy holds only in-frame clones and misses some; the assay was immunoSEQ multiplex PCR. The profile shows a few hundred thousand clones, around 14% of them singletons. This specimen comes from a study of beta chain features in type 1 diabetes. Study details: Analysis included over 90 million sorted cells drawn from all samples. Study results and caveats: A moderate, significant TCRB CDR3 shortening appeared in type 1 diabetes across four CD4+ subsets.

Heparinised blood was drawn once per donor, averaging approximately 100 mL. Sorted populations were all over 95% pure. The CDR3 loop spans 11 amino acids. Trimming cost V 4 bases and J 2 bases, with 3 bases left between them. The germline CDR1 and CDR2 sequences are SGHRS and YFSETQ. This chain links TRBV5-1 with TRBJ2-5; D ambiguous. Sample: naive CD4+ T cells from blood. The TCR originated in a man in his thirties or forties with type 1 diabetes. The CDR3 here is CASSLQETQYF. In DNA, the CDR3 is TGCGCCAGCAGCCTGCAAGAGACCCAGTACTTC.